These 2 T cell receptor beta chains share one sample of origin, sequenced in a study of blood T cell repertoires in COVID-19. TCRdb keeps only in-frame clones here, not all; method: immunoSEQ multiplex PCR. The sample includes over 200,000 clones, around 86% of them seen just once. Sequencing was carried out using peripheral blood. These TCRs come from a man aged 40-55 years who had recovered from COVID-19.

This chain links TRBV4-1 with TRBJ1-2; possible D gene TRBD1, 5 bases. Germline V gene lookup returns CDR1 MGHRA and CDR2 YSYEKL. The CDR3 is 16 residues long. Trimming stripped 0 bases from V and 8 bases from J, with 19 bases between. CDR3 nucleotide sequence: TGCGCCAGCAGCCAAGAACAGGTCTCCGGGCTAGGGGGCTACACCTTC. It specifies CASSQEQVSGLGGYTF.

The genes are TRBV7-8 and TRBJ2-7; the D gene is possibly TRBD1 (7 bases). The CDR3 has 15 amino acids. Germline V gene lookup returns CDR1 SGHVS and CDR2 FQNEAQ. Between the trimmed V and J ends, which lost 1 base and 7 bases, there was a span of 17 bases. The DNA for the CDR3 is TGTGCCAGCAGCTTAGAGTGGACAGGCGGAGGGGAGCAGTACTTC. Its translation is CASSLEWTGGGEQYF.